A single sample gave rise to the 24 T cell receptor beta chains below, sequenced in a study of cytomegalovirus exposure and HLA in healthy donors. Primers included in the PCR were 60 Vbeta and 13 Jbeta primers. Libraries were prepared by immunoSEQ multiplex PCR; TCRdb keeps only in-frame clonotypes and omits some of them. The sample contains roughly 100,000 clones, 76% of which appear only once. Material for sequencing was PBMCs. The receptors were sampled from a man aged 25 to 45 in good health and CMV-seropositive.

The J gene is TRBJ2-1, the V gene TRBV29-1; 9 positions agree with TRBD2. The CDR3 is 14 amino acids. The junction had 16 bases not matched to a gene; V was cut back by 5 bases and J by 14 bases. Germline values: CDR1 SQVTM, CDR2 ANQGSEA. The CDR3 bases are TGCAGCGTTCGGGCGGGGGGGAGGGCCGATCGGGAGTTCTTC. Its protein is CSVRAGGRADREFF.

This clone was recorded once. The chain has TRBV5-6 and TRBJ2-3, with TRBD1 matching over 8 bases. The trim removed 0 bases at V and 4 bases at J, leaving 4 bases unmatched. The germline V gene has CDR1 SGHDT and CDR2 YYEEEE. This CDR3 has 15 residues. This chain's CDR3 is CASSLVGTGADTQYF. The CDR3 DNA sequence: TGTGCCAGCAGCTTGGTAGGGACAGGAGCAGATACGCAGTATTTT.

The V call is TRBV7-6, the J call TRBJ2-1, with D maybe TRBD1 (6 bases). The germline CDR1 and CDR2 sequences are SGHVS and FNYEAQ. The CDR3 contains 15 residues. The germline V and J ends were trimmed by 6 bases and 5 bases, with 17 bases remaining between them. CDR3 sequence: CASRQTGNGDNEQFF. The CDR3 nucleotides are TGTGCCAGCAGGCAAACAGGGAACGGGGACAATGAGCAGTTCTTC.

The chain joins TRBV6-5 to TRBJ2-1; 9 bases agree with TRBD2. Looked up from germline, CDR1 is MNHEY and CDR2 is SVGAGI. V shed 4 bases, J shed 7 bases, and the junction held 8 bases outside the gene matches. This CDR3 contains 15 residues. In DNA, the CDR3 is TGTGCCAGCAGTTCCCCGACTAGCGGAAGGAATGAGCAGTTCTTC. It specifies CASSSPTSGRNEQFF.

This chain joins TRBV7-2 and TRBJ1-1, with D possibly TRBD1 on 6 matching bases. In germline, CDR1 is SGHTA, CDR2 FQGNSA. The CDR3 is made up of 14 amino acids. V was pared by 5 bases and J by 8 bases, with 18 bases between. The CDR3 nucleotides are TGTGCCAGCAGCCCTAACAGACCAGACAGGGAAGCTTTCTTT. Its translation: CASSPNRPDREAFF.

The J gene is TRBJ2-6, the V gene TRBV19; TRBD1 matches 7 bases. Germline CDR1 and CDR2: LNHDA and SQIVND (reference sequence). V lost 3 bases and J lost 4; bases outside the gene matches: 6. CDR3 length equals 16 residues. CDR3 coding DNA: TGTGCCAGTAGTATCGACAGGGATATAGGGGCCAACGTCCTGACTTTC. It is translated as CASSIDRDIGANVLTF.

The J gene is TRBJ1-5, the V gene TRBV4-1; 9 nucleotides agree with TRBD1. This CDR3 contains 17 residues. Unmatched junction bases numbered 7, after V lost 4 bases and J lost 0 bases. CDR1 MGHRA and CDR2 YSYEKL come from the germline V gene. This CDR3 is CASSPGQGTYSNQPQHF. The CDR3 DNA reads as TGCGCCAGCAGCCCGGGACAGGGAACCTATAGCAATCAGCCCCAGCATTTT.

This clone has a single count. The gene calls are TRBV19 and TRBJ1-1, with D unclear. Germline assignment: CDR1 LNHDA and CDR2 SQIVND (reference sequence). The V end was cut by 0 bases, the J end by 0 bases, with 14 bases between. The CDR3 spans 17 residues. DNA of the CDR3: TGTGCCAGTAGTATAGACCCGAGTCCGGGAGTGAACACTGAAGCTTTCTTT. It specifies CASSIDPSPGVNTEAFF.

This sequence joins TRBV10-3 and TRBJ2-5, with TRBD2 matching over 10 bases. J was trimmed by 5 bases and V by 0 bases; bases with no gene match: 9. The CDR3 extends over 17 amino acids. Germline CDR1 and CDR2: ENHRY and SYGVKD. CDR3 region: CAISESLAGVELETQYF. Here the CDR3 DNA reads TGTGCCATCAGTGAGTCGCTAGCGGGAGTGGAATTGGAGACCCAGTACTTC.

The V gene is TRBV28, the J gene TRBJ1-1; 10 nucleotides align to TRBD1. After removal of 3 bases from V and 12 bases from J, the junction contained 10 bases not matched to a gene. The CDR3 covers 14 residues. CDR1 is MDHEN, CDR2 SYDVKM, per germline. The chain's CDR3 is CASSFSDRGMRSFF. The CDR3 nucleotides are TGTGCCAGCAGTTTTTCGGACAGGGGGATGCGGTCTTTCTTT.

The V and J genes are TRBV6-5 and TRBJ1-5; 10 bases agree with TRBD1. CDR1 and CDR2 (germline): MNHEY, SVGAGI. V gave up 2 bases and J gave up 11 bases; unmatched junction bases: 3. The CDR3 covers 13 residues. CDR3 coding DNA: TGTGCCAGCAGTTACCCGGGGACAGGGGCCCAGCATTTT. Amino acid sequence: CASSYPGTGAQHF.

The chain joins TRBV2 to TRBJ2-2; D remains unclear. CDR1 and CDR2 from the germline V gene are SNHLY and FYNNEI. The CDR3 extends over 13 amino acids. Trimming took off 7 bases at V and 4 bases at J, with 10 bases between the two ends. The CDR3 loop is CASNRVVTGELFF. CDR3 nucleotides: TGTGCCAGCAATCGGGTAGTCACCGGGGAGCTGTTTTTT.

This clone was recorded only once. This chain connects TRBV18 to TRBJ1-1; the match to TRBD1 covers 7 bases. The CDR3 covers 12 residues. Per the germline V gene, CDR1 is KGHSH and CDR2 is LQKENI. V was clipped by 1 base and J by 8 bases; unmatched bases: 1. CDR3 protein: CASSPQQGEAFF. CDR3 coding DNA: TGTGCCAGCTCACCACAACAGGGGGAAGCTTTCTTT.

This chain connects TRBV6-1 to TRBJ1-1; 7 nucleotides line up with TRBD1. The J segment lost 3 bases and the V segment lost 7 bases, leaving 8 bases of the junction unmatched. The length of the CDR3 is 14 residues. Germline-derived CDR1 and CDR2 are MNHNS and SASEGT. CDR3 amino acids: CASNLDREDTEAFF. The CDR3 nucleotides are TGTGCCAGCAATCTAGACAGGGAGGACACTGAAGCTTTCTTT.

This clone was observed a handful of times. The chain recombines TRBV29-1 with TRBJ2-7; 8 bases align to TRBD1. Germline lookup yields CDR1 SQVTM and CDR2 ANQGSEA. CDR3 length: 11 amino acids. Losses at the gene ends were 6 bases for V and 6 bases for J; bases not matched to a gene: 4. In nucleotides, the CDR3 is TGCAGCGTACCCGACAGGGGCGAGCAGTACTTC. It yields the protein CSVPDRGEQYF.

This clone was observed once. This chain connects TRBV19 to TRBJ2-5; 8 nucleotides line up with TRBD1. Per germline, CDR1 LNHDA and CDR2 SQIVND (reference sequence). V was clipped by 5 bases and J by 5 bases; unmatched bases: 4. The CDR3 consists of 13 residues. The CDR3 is CASSARGLETQYF. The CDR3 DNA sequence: TGTGCCAGTAGTGCCAGGGGGCTGGAGACCCAGTACTTC.

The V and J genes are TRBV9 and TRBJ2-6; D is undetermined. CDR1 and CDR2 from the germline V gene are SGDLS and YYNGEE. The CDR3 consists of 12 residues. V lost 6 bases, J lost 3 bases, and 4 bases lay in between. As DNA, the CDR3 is TGTGCCAGCAAGCGTGGGGCCAACGTCCTGACTTTC. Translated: CASKRGANVLTF.

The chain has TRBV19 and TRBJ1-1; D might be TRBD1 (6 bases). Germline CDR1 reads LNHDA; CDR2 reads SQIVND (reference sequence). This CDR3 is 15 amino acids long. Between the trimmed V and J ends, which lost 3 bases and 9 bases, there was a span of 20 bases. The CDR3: CASSITGTLAQKAFF. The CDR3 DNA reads TGTGCCAGTAGTATCACAGGGACGTTGGCGCAGAAAGCTTTCTTT.

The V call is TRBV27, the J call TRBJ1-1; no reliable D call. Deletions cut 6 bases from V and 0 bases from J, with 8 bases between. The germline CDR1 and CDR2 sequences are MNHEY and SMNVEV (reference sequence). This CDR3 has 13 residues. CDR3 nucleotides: TGTGCCAGCAGGGAGTCCCTGAACACTGAAGCTTTCTTT. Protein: CASRESLNTEAFF.

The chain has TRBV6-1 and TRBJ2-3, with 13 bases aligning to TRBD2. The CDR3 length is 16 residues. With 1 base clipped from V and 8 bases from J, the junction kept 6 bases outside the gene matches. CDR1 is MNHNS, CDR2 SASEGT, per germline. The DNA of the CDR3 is TGTGCCAGCAGTGAAGGACTAGCGGGAGGTCGAGTTACGCAGTATTTT. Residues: CASSEGLAGGRVTQYF.

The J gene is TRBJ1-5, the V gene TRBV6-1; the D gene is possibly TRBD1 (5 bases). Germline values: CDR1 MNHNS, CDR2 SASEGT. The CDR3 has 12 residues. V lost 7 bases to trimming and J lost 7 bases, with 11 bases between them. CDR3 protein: CASNQGVQPQHF. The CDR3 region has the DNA TGTGCCAGCAATCAGGGTGTGCAGCCCCAGCATTTT.

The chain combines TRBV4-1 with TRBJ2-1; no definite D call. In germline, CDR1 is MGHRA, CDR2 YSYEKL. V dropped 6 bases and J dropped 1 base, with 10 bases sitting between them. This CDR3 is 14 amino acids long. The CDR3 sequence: CASSSISSYNEQFF. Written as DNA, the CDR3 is TGCGCCAGCAGTTCTATTAGTTCCTACAATGAGCAGTTCTTC.

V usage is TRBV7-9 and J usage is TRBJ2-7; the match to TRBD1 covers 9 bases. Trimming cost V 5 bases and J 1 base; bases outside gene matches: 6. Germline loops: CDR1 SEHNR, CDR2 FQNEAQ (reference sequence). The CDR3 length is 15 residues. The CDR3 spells CASSHSGTGSYEQYV. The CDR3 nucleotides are TGTGCCAGCAGCCATTCCGGGACAGGGTCCTACGAGCAGTACGTC.

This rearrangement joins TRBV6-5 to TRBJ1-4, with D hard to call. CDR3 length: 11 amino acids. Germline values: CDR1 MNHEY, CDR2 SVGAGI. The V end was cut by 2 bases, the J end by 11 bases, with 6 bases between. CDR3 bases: TGTGCCAGCAGTTACGGCGGGAAACTGTTTTTT. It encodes CASSYGGKLFF.